This passage covers 20 T cell receptor beta chains from one sample sequenced in a study of early T cells in non-severe SARS-CoV-2 infection. TCRdb reanalysed the 5' RACE reads using MiXCR and keeps one entry per CDR3 protein. Among approximately 20,000 distinct CDR3 sequences listed, under 4.5% were seen once. The sequencing sample was made of whole blood. Source of these receptors: an adult who was a healthcare worker with PCR-confirmed SARS-CoV-2 infection or an uninfected control (not recorded which).

The table lists this clonotype with many counts. The CDR3 spells CSVEGNRGIDTQYF. In DNA, the CDR3 is TGCAGCGTTGAGGGAAACAGGGGGATCGATACGCAGTATTTT. V is TRBV29-1 and J is TRBJ2-3; 8 nucleotides match TRBD1. CDR1 and CDR2 from the germline V gene are SQVTM and ANQGSEA. This CDR3 has 14 amino acids. The trim removed 3 bases at V and 6 bases at J, leaving 8 bases unmatched.

This clonotype was seen many times. V and J are TRBV20-1 and TRBJ2-3; D uncertain. The germline gives CDR1 DFQATT, CDR2 SNEGSKA (reference sequence). This CDR3 region has 10 residues. V was pared by 6 bases and J by 6 bases, with 7 bases between. Here the CDR3 DNA reads TGCAGTGCCCTTGAGGATACGCAGTATTTT. Protein product: CSALEDTQYF.

The chain combines TRBV12-3 or TRBV12-4 with TRBJ2-7, with 7 bases lining up with TRBD1. J lost 0 bases, V lost 6 bases, and 8 bases had no gene match. The CDR3 extends over 15 amino acids. The CDR3 DNA reads as TGTGCCAGCAGCCCCAACAGGGGTCCCTCCTACGAGCAGTACTTC. It translates to CASSPNRGPSYEQYF.

There are many counts of this clonotype. This sequence joins TRBV20-1 and TRBJ2-3; no clear D. Trimming cost V 5 bases and J 2 bases, with 20 bases left between them. Germline values: CDR1 DFQATT, CDR2 SNEGSKA (reference sequence). CDR3 length: 16 amino acids. CDR3 in amino acids: CSADDPVGPITDTQYF. In DNA, the CDR3 is TGCAGTGCTGACGACCCGGTTGGCCCAATCACAGATACGCAGTATTTT.

This clonotype counts as medium-sized. The J gene is TRBJ2-1, the V gene TRBV11-3; tentatively, D is TRBD2 (5 bases). CDR3 length: 13 amino acids. Germline V gene data show CDR1 as SGHNT and CDR2 as YENEEA. Trimming stripped 0 bases from V and 9 bases from J, with 9 bases between. The CDR3 DNA follows: TGTGCCAGCAGCTTAGAGAGCGGCAGTGAGCAGTTCTTC. Translating gives CASSLESGSEQFF.

This clonotype was seen ten or more times. J is TRBJ2-5 and V is TRBV4-2, with TRBD2 identical over 8 bases. The CDR3 sequence is 15 residues long. With V trimmed by 0 bases and J by 1 base, 1 base remained unmatched. Germline V gene sequence: CDR1 LGHNA, CDR2 YNFKEQ. The CDR3 sequence is CASSQDRGGQETQYF. The DNA for the CDR3 is TGTGCCAGCAGCCAAGATCGGGGGGGCCAAGAGACCCAGTACTTC.

The sample holds a few counts of this clonotype. This chain links TRBV13 with TRBJ2-5, with D possibly TRBD1 on 7 matching bases. This CDR3 region has 16 residues. V gave up 5 bases and J gave up 1 base, with 17 bases separating them. Germline values: CDR1 PRHDT, CDR2 FYEKMQ (reference sequence). The CDR3 reads CASSPRGEDGQETQYF. The CDR3 DNA sequence: TGTGCCAGCAGCCCCAGGGGGGAGGATGGCCAAGAGACCCAGTACTTC.

This clonotype qualifies as medium-sized (0.01 to 0.1%). The V and J genes are TRBV13 and TRBJ1-1, with D perhaps matching TRBD1 (5 bases). CDR3 length equals 13 residues. Germline CDR1 is PRHDT and CDR2 is FYEKMQ (reference sequence). Trimming took off 5 bases at V and 11 bases at J, with 18 bases between the two ends. CDR3 amino acids: CASSPPLATEAFF. CDR3 nucleotide sequence: TGTGCCAGCAGCCCCCCCTTGGCGACAGAGGCTTTCTTT.

The sample holds many counts of this clonotype. The V and J genes are TRBV19 and TRBJ2-3, with D possibly TRBD1 on 6 matching bases. V gave up 6 bases and J gave up 5 bases, with 21 bases separating them. The germline CDR1 and CDR2 sequences are LNHDA and SQIVND (reference sequence). This CDR3 has 16 amino acids. CDR3 amino acids: CASSGIRQAQGDTQYF. The CDR3 nucleotides are TGTGCCAGTAGCGGCATAAGACAGGCCCAAGGAGATACGCAGTATTTT.

V gene TRBV20-1 combines with J gene TRBJ2-5; 12 bases are shared with TRBD2. Germline lookup yields CDR1 DFQATT and CDR2 SNEGSKA (reference sequence). CDR3 length: 15 amino acids. V lost 4 bases, J lost 4 bases, and 7 bases stayed unmatched. The CDR3 DNA sequence: TGCAGTGCTACAACTAGCGGGGGGCCCCGAGAGACCCAGTACTTC. Translated, it gives CSATTSGGPRETQYF.

Within the sample, this clonotype is medium-sized. V gene TRBV30 combines with J gene TRBJ1-5, with D perhaps TRBD1 (6 bases). CDR3 length equals 14 residues. Germline values: CDR1 GTSNPN, CDR2 SVGIG (reference sequence). The V end was cut by 2 bases, the J end by 3 bases, with 11 bases between. This chain's CDR3 is CAWSLGGANQPQHF. In DNA form, the CDR3 reads TGTGCCTGGAGTCTGGGGGGGGCCAATCAGCCCCAGCATTTT.

This clonotype was counted a single time. The V gene is TRBV12-3 or TRBV12-4, the J gene TRBJ2-3, with a weak D call TRBD1 (5 bases). Trimming stripped 7 bases from V and 2 bases from J, with 13 bases between. The CDR3 is 14 residues long. The chain's CDR3 is CASIMTVNTDTQYF. CDR3 sequence (DNA): TGTGCCAGCATTATGACAGTCAACACAGATACGCAGTATTTT.

In this sample, this clonotype turned up many times. The chain recombines TRBV6-2 or TRBV6-3 with TRBJ1-5; no definite D call. The V and J ends lost 10 bases and 4 bases respectively, with 17 bases between them. This CDR3 comprises 14 residues. Germline lookup yields CDR1 MNHEY and CDR2 SVGEGT. The CDR3 region is CANFGCVGNQPQHF. CDR3 DNA: TGTGCCAACTTTGGATGCGTTGGGAATCAGCCCCAGCATTTT.

This clonotype was detected ten times or more. The genes are TRBV7-6 and TRBJ2-2, with 9 bases fitting TRBD1. The V and J ends lost 5 bases and 7 bases, in that order; junction bases with no gene match: 11. The germline gives CDR1 SGHVS, CDR2 FNYEAQ. CDR3 size: 16 residues. The CDR3 spells CASSSLAGTGIGELFF. For the CDR3, the DNA is TGTGCCAGCAGCAGCTTAGCCGGGACAGGGATCGGGGAGCTGTTTTTT.

This clonotype was recorded many times. DNA for the CDR3: TGCAGTGCTAGAGACTACGACGGGGCATATACGCAGTATTTT. It codes for CSARDYDGAYTQYF. This chain connects TRBV20-1 to TRBJ2-3; either TRBD1 or TRBD2 may supply D (5 bases each). The CDR3 spans 14 residues. Trimming took 0 bases from V and 7 from J, leaving 14 bases between them. Germline CDR1 is DFQATT and CDR2 is SNEGSKA (reference sequence).

The rearrangement uses TRBV7-2 and TRBJ2-3; maybe TRBD1 (5 bases). This CDR3 is built from 15 residues. With 1 base removed from V and 1 base from J, the gap between germline ends came to 9 bases. CDR1 is SGHTA, CDR2 FQGNSA, per germline. As DNA, the CDR3 is TGTGCCAGCAGCTTAGATGGGGCAGGCACAGATACGCAGTATTTT. It translates to CASSLDGAGTDTQYF.

This clonotype was recorded many times. The chain is built from TRBV14 and TRBJ1-5; D is perhaps TRBD1 (5 bases). Germline V gene sequence: CDR1 SGHDN, CDR2 FVKESK. The CDR3 extends over 14 amino acids. V lost 3 bases, J lost 7 bases, and 13 bases lay in between. Here the CDR3 reads CASSQEGSRQPQHF. The CDR3, as DNA: TGTGCCAGCAGCCAGGAGGGGAGTAGACAGCCCCAGCATTTT.

This clonotype was recorded many times. The chain recombines TRBV19 with TRBJ1-1; the D gene is possibly TRBD1 (5 bases). Trimming cost V 5 bases and J 6 bases, with 13 bases left between them. This CDR3 spans 13 amino acids. Germline V gene data show CDR1 as LNHDA and CDR2 as SQIVND (reference sequence). CDR3 bases: TGTGCCAGTAGTTCCTCGTGGGGGGCTGAAGCTTTCTTT. Its protein is CASSSSWGAEAFF.

Many counts were recorded for this clonotype. This rearrangement joins TRBV10-1 to TRBJ2-2, with TRBD2 matching 7 bases. Trimming at V came to 9 bases and at J to 6 bases, leaving 1 base not matched to a gene. The CDR3 sequence is 11 residues long. Germline CDR1 WNHNN, CDR2 SYGVQD (reference sequence). CDR3 protein: CASGLAGELFF. CDR3 sequence (DNA): TGCGCCAGTGGACTAGCCGGGGAGCTGTTTTTT.

V and J are TRBV12-3 or TRBV12-4 and TRBJ2-7; D may be TRBD2 (5 bases). The CDR3 totals 14 residues. V lost 3 bases and J 0 bases, leaving 9 bases between the germline ends. CDR3 bases: TGTGCCAGCAGTTTCAGCGGAAGCTCCTACGAGCAGTACTTC. It translates to CASSFSGSSYEQYF.